The rows below give T cell receptor beta chains drawn from one sample of a study of identical twins. Using its own MiXCR run on the 5' RACE reads, TCRdb lists one record per CDR3 protein. The repertoire holds about 890,000 distinct CDR3 sequences, with approximately 13% as singletons. The same specimen was also included in a second study, on yellow fever vaccine responses in identical twins.

Sequenced input: PBMCs. Every receptor here comes from a woman younger than 30 in good health. Both conserved end residues are part of each CDR3. D genes are given only for firm matches. Part of the rows lack a size; the others show once, few, many or a class for expanded clones.

J: TRBJ2-1
D: TRBD2
V: TRBV7-3
size: -
DNA: TGTGCCAGCAGCTCGACTAGCGGGAAGGGCAATGAGCAGTTCTTC
CDR3: CASSSTSGKGNEQFF

J: TRBJ2-1
D: -
V: TRBV18
size: few
DNA: TGTGCCAGCTCACCAAACAGGGACTACAATGAGCAGTTCTTC
CDR3: CASSPNRDYNEQFF

J: TRBJ2-3
D: TRBD1
V: TRBV4-1
size: -
DNA: TGCGCCAGCAGCCAACCCAGAGGCTTGACAGGGGGACGTCTAAGCACAGATACGCAGTATTTT
CDR3: CASSQPRGLTGGRLSTDTQYF

J: TRBJ1-5
D: -
V: TRBV3-1
size: few
DNA: TGTGCCAGCAGCCAAGGATGGCGTCAGCCCCAGCATTTT
CDR3: CASSQGWRQPQHF

J: TRBJ2-7
D: TRBD1
V: TRBV29-1
size: -
DNA: TGCAGCGTTGGTCGACAGGGGGCCCACGAGCAGTACTTC
CDR3: CSVGRQGAHEQYF

J: TRBJ2-5
D: -
V: TRBV5-1
size: -
DNA: TGCGCCAGCAGCCACGGGACTTTGATGGAGACCCAGTACTTC
CDR3: CASSHGTLMETQYF

J: TRBJ1-2
D: -
V: TRBV2
size: -
DNA: TGTGCCAGCAGCCCCCGGTGGGGGGCCTCTAACTATGGCTACACCTTC
CDR3: CASSPRWGASNYGYTF

J: TRBJ2-3
D: -
V: TRBV12-3/TRBV12-4
size: -
DNA: TGTGCCAGCAGTTTCAAGGCTGAGACAGCAACAGATACGCAGTATTTT
CDR3: CASSFKAETATDTQYF

J: TRBJ2-3
D: -
V: TRBV6-5
size: -
DNA: TGTGCCACACGGGACTTCACAGATACGCAGTATTTT
CDR3: CATRDFTDTQYF

J: TRBJ1-1
D: TRBD1
V: TRBV11-3
size: -
DNA: TGTGCCAGCAGCCAGGACAGGGAGAACACTGAAGCTTTCTTT
CDR3: CASSQDRENTEAFF

J: TRBJ2-1
D: TRBD1
V: TRBV29-1
size: -
DNA: TGCAGCGTCGAACAGGGGGCGAAGCCTAATGAGCAGTTCTTC
CDR3: CSVEQGAKPNEQFF

J: TRBJ2-7
D: TRBD2
V: TRBV7-9
size: -
DNA: TGTGCCAGCAGCAGGACTAGCGGGTTCTCCTACGAGCAGTACTTC
CDR3: CASSRTSGFSYEQYF

J: TRBJ1-3
D: -
V: TRBV12-3/TRBV12-4
size: -
DNA: TGTGCCAGCAGTTTAGAGGGACGGATGCTCTCTGGAAACACCATATATTTT
CDR3: CASSLEGRMLSGNTIYF

J: TRBJ2-7
D: -
V: TRBV29-1
size: few
DNA: TGCAGCGTTGTGGGGGTGACAGGTTCCTCCTACGAGCAGTACTTC
CDR3: CSVVGVTGSSYEQYF

J: TRBJ2-1
D: TRBD2
V: TRBV2
size: -
DNA: TGTGCCAGCACCGAATCTAGCGGGAGTTGGAATGAGCAGTTCTTC
CDR3: CASTESSGSWNEQFF

J: TRBJ2-1
D: -
V: TRBV24-1
size: -
DNA: TGTGCCACCAGGCCCCGAGGTTCGGGAGAGGTCCAGAGAGTTTCCAATGAGCAGTTCTTC
CDR3: CATRPRGSGEVQRVSNEQFF

J: TRBJ2-3
D: TRBD1
V: TRBV5-1
size: -
DNA: TGCGCCAGCAGCCCGCTCGGGACAGGGGGCAGGAGCACAGATACGCAGTATTTT
CDR3: CASSPLGTGGRSTDTQYF

J: TRBJ2-3
D: TRBD2
V: TRBV6-1
size: few
DNA: TGTGCCAGCGGGGGGCTAGCGGGTGGAGATACGCAGTATTTT
CDR3: CASGGLAGGDTQYF

J: TRBJ2-3
D: TRBD1
V: TRBV25-1
size: few
DNA: TGTGCCAGCAAGGGACAGGAACCCAGAAAACAACCTATACCTCAAACAGATACGCAGTATTTT
CDR3: CASKGQEPRKQPIPQTDTQYF

J: TRBJ1-3
D: -
V: TRBV12-3/TRBV12-4
size: many
DNA: TGTGCCAGCCGCGTTGGGGGGACTGGAAACACCATATATTTT
CDR3: CASRVGGTGNTIYF

J: TRBJ2-3
D: TRBD2
V: TRBV20-1
size: -
DNA: TGCAGTGCTAGTTCCGGCGAGCGGGGGGGCCCTAGCACAGATACGCAGTATTTT
CDR3: CSASSGERGGPSTDTQYF

J: TRBJ2-3
D: -
V: TRBV20-1
size: few
DNA: TGCAGTGCTAGAGGAGAGCTACCCTACAACACAGATACGCAGTATTTT
CDR3: CSARGELPYNTDTQYF

J: TRBJ1-1
D: -
V: TRBV7-9
size: -
DNA: TGTGCCAGCAGCTCAAACAGGGTCGGGAGCACTGAAGCTTTCTTT
CDR3: CASSSNRVGSTEAFF

J: TRBJ1-1
D: -
V: TRBV21-1
size: -
DNA: TGTGCCAGCAGCCAAGGAGGGACAGGGCAGAACACTGAAGCTTTCTTT
CDR3: CASSQGGTGQNTEAFF

J: TRBJ1-5
D: -
V: TRBV12-5
size: -
DNA: TGTGCTAGTGGTTTGGTACACTTTCAGGGGTGGCAGCCCCAGCATTTT
CDR3: CASGLVHFQGWQPQHF

J: TRBJ2-1
D: -
V: TRBV28
size: -
DNA: TGTGCCAGCAGTCGGGCCCCCTCCTACAATGAGCAGTTCTTC
CDR3: CASSRAPSYNEQFF

J: TRBJ2-7
D: -
V: TRBV10-3
size: -
DNA: TGTGCCATCAGTGAAGCAAGCGAGCAGTACTTC
CDR3: CAISEASEQYF

J: TRBJ2-5
D: -
V: TRBV11-3
size: few
DNA: TGTGCCAGCAGCCCAAATTCCGTCGGGGGAAAGACCCAGTACTTC
CDR3: CASSPNSVGGKTQYF

J: TRBJ2-7
D: TRBD2
V: TRBV5-6
size: few
DNA: TGTGCCAGCAGCTGGGTAGCGGGAGGTTTCTACGAGCAGTACTTC
CDR3: CASSWVAGGFYEQYF

J: TRBJ1-1
D: -
V: TRBV20-1
size: many
DNA: TGCAGTGCCTCCAGGGCCAGGAACACTGAAGCTTTCTTT
CDR3: CSASRARNTEAFF